This T cell receptor beta chain was sequenced for a study of identical twins. Points from the study as a whole: Beta out-of-frame sequences showed weaker excess sharing between twins. Models underestimated how often monozygotic twins shared out-of-frame TCR alpha. An excess of low generation probability was shown by twin-shared out-of-frame alpha sequences.

This clonotype came up many times. The antigen remains unidentified. Per the germline V gene, CDR1 is SGHRS and CDR2 is YFSETQ. V was cut by 4 bases and J by 4 bases, with 9 bases left in between. The CDR3 extends over 12 amino acids. TCRdb called the 5' RACE reads again in MiXCR, with one record for every CDR3 protein. This sample yields 120,000 to 150,000 distinct CDR3 sequences, of which 3% to 4% are seen a single time; more than 7% belongs to the top ten. This chain joins TRBV5-1 and TRBJ2-7; D is ambiguous. The sample comprised memory T cells sorted from blood. This clonotype was sampled from a man in his late teens or twenties in good health. The CDR3 DNA sequence: TGCGCCAGCAGCCCGGACGCGTACGAGCAGTACTTC. This translates into CASSPDAYEQYF.